The present TCR beta chain was sequenced within a study of vaccination and CD4 T cells after COVID-19. The overall study: Overlapping peptides covering the spike proteins of SARS-CoV-2, HCoV-NL63, HCoV-OC43 and HCoV-229E were added to stimulate cells.

In regard to this clonotype: Its specificity is unknown.

Documented treatment: approximately 10-day PBMC culture with coronavirus spike peptide pools or control peptides (ViraFEST assay). At the Johns Hopkins FTIC core, DNA taken from cultured CD4+ T cells was sequenced by way of the Oncomine TCR Beta short-read assay. Each CDR3 protein gets one entry after TCRdb re-called the PCR reads with MiXCR. The sample holds 6,000 to 6,500 distinct CDR3 sequences, roughly 18% seen once. The V end was cut by 5 bases, the J end by 8 bases, with 22 bases between. Per the germline V gene, CDR1 is MDHEN and CDR2 is SYDVKM. The CDR3 sequence is 16 residues long. The receptor comes from a human donor who had recovered from COVID-19. This chain connects TRBV28 to TRBJ2-1; possibly TRBD2 for D (6 bases). The sequenced material came from CD4+ T cells from blood, cultured in vitro. The CDR3 protein is CASSPAGRTKGDEQFF. The DNA for the CDR3 is TGTGCCAGCAGTCCCGCGGGACGGACGAAAGGGGATGAGCAGTTCTTC.